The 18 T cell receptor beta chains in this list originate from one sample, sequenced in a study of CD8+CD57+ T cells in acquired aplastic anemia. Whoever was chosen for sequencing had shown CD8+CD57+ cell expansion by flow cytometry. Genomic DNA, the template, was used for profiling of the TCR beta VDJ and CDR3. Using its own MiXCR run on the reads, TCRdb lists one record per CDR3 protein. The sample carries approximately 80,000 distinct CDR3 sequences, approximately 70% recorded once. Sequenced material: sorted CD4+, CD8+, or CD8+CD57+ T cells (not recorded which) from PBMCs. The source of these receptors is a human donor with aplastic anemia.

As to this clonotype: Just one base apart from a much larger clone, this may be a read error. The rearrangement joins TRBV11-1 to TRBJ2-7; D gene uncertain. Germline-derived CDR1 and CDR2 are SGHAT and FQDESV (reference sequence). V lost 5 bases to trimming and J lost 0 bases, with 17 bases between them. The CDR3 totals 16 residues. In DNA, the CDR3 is TGTGCCAGCAGCCCGCCCAGTGACGTAAGCTCCTACGAGCAGTACTTC. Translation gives CASSPPSDVSSYEQYF.

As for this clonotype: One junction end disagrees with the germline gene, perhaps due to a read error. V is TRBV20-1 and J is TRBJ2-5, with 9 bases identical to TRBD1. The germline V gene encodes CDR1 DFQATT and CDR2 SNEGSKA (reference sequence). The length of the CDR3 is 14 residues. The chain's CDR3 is CSARPGTGQGTQYF. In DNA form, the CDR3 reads TGCAGTGCTAGACCCGGGACAGGGCAAGGGACCCAGTACTTC.

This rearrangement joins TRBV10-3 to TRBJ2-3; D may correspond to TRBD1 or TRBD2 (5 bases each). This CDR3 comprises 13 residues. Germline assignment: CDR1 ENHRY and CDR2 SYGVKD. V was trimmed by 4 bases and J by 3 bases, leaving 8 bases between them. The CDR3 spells CAISVRETDTQYF. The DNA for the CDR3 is TGTGCCATCAGTGTCAGGGAGACAGATACGCAGTATTTT.

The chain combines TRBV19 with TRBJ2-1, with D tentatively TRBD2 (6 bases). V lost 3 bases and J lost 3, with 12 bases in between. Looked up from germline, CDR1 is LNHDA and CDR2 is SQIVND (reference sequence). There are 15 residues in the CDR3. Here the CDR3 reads CASSIFAGNYNEQFF. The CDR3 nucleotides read TGTGCCAGTAGTATTTTTGCGGGGAACTACAATGAGCAGTTCTTC. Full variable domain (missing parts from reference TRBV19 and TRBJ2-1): DGGITQSPKYLFRKEGQNVTLSCEQNLNHDAMYWYRQDPGQGLRLIYYSQIVNDFQKGDIAEGYSVSREKKESFPLTVTSAQKNPTAFYLCASSIFAGNYNEQFFGPGTRLTVL.

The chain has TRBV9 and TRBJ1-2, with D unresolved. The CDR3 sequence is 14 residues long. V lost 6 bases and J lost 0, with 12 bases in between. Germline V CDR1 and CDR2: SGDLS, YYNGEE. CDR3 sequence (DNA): TGTGCCAGCATCGCCTTATGTGCTAACTATGGCTACACCTTC. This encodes CASIALCANYGYTF.

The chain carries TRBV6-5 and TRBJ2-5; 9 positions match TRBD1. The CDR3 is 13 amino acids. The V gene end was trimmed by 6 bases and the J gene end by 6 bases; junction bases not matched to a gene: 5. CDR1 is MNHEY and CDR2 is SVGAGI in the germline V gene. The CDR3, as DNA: TGTGCCAGCAGCTACGGACAGGGGAAGACCCAGTACTTC. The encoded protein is CASSYGQGKTQYF.

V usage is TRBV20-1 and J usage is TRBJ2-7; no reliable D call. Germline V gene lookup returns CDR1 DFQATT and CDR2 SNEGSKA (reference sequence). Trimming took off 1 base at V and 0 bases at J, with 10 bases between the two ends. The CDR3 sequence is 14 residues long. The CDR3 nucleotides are TGCAGTGCTAGAGGGGCTAGGAGCTCCTACGAGCAGTACTTC. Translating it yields CSARGARSSYEQYF.

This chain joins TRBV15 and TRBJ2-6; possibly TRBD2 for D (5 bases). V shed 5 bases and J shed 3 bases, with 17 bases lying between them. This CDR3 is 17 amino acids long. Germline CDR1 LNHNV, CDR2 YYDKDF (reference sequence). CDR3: CATSRMEDLRGANVLTF. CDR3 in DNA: TGTGCCACCAGCCGCATGGAGGATCTCCGTGGGGCCAACGTCCTGACTTTC.

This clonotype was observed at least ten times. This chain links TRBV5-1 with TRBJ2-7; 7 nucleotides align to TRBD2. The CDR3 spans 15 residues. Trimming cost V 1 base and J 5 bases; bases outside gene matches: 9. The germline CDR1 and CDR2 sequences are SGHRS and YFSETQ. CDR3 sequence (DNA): TGCGCCAGCAGCTTGCGCGGCGGGAGTAACCACGAGCAGTACTTC. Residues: CASSLRGGSNHEQYF. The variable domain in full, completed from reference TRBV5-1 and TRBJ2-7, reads KAGVTQTPRYLIKTRGQQVTLSCSPISGHRSVSWYQQTPGQGLQFLFEYFSETQRNKGNFPGRFSGRQFSNSRSEMNVSTLELGDSALYLCASSLRGGSNHEQYFGPGTRLTVT.

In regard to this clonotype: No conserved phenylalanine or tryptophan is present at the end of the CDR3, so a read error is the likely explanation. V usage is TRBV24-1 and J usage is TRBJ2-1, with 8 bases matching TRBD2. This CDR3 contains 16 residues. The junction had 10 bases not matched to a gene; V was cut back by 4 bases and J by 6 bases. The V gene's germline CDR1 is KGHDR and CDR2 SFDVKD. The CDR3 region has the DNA TGTGCCACCAGTGAGGGGCTAGCGGGTATGGTCAATGAGCAGTTCCTC. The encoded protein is CATSEGLAGMVNEQFL.

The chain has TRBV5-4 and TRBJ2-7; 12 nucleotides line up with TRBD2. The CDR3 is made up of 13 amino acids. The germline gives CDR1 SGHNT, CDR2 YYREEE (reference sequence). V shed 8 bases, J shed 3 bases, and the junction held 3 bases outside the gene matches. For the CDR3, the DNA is TGTGCCAGTGGACTAGCGGGGTTCTACGAGCAGTACTTC. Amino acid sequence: CASGLAGFYEQYF.

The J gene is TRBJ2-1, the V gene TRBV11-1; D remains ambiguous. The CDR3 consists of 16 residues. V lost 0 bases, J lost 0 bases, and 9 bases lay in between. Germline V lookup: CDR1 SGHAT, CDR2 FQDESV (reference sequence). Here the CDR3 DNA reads TGTGCCAGCAGCTTAGCGGGCGGCCGCTCCTACAATGAGCAGTTCTTC. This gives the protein CASSLAGGRSYNEQFF.

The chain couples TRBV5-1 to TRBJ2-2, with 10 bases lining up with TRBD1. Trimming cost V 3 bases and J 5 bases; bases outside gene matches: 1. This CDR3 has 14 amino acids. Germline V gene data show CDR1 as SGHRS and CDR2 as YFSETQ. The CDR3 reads CASSWGQGTGELFF. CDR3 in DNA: TGCGCCAGCAGCTGGGGACAGGGGACCGGGGAGCTGTTTTTT.

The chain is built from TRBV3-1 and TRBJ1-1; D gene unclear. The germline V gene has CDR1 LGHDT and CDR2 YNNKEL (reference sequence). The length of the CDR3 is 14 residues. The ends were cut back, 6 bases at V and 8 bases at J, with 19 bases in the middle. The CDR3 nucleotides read TGTGCCAGCAGTCGCGAAACCGCGAACGACGAAGCTTTCTTT. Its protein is CASSRETANDEAFF.

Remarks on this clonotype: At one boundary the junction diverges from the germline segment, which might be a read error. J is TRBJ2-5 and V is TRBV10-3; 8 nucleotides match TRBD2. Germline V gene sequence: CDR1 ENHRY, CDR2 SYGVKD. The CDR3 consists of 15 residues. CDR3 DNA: TGTGCCAGCAGTTACTCGAGCGGGAGCTCGAAGACCCAGTACTTC. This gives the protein CASSYSSGSSKTQYF.

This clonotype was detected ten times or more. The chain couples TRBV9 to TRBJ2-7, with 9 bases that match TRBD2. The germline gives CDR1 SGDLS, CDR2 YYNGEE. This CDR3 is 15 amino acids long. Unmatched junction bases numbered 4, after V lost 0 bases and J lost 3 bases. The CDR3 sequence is CASSVGEREDYEQYF. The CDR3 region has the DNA TGTGCCAGCAGCGTAGGCGAGCGGGAGGACTACGAGCAGTACTTC.

The CDR3 DNA is TGCGCCAGCAGCCAAGAGGTCACCAGCTATGGCTACACCTTC. It codes for CASSQEVTSYGYTF. V is TRBV4-3 and J is TRBJ1-2; D call uncertain. Trimming stripped 0 bases from V and 4 bases from J, with 9 bases between. The CDR3 spans 14 residues. Germline V gives CDR1 LGHNA, CDR2 YSLEER.

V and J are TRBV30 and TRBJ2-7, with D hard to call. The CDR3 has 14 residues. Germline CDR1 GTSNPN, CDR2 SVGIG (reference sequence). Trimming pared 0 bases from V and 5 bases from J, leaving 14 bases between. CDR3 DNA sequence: TGTGCCTGGAGTGTAAGCCACCGGGCCCACGAGCAGTACTTC. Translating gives CAWSVSHRAHEQYF.